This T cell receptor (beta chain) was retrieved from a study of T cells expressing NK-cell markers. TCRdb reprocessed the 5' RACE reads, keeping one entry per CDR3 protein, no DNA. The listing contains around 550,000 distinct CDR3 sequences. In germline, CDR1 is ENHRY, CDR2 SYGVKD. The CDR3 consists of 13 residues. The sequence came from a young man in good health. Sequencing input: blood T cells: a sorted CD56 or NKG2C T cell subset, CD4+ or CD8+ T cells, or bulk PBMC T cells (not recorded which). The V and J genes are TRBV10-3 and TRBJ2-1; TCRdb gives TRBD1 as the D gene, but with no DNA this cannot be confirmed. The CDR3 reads CAIRMTDYNEQFF.